These T cell receptor beta chains were read from a single sample in a study of shared clonotypes between healthy human individuals. Only in-frame clones appear in the TCRdb table, and some are missing; sequencing was by immunoSEQ multiplex PCR. The sample lists around 2.1 million clones, around 93% occurring once. Specimen: naive CD8+ T cells from PBMCs. Receptors originate from a man younger than 35 in good health. Some clones in this sample may be carry-over from other donors' samples. Both conserved end residues are part of each CDR3. D genes are given only for firm matches. Rows may omit the clone size; those that give it use once, few, many or a size class.

clone size,J gene,V gene,D gene,CDR3 protein,CDR3 DNA
.,TRBJ2-7,TRBV7-8,.,CASSLRGGNPTYEQYF,TGTGCCAGCAGCTTAAGGGGGGGCAACCCGACCTACGAGCAGTACTTC
.,TRBJ2-2,TRBV19,.,CASSEGGFGELFF,TGTGCCAGTAGCGAAGGGGGGTTCGGGGAGCTGTTTTTT
.,TRBJ1-4,TRBV23-1,.,CASSQSNGEQGVDEKLFF,TGCGCCAGCAGTCAGTCGAATGGGGAGCAGGGAGTGGATGAAAAACTGTTTTTT
.,TRBJ2-7,TRBV5-1,TRBD2,CASSPTSGPYEQYF,TGCGCCAGCAGCCCGACTAGCGGACCCTACGAGCAGTACTTC
.,TRBJ1-5,TRBV27,TRBD1,CASSPTGGGQPQHF,TGTGCCAGCAGTCCCACAGGGGGAGGTCAGCCCCAGCATTTT
once,TRBJ2-7,TRBV6-1,.,CASSELPPGTDSYEQYF,TGTGCCAGCAGTGAACTACCCCCCGGGACGGACTCCTACGAGCAGTACTTC
.,TRBJ1-2,TRBV9,.,CASSAFDPNYGYTF,TGTGCCAGCAGCGCCTTCGACCCTAACTATGGCTACACCTTC
.,TRBJ2-7,TRBV10-3,.,CATSDTTYEQYF,TGTGCCACGTCGGACACTACCTACGAGCAGTACTTC
.,TRBJ2-5,TRBV28,TRBD2,CASSLVLAENQETQYF,TGTGCCAGCAGTTTAGTTCTAGCGGAAAATCAAGAGACCCAGTACTTC
.,TRBJ2-1,TRBV7-9,.,CASRQKGILTYNEQFF,TGTGCCAGCAGACAAAAGGGGATCCTCACCTACAATGAGCAGTTCTTC
.,TRBJ2-7,TRBV4-2,TRBD1,CASSQTFRDRTYEQYF,TGTGCCAGCAGCCAAACTTTCCGGGACAGAACCTACGAGCAGTACTTC
.,TRBJ2-7,TRBV15,TRBD2,CATSRGTSGSSYEQYF,TGTGCCACCAGCAGGGGGACTAGCGGAAGCTCCTACGAGCAGTACTTC
.,TRBJ2-7,TRBV10-3,.,CAISDGSNEQYF,TGTGCCATCAGTGACGGCTCGAACGAGCAGTACTTC
.,TRBJ2-1,TRBV5-1,TRBD2,CASSLSPGLANNEQFF,TGCGCCAGCAGCTTGAGTCCGGGACTAGCGAACAATGAGCAGTTCTTC
.,TRBJ2-7,TRBV28,.,CASRPSGDRLYEQYF,TGTGCCAGCAGACCCTCCGGGGACCGACTCTACGAGCAGTACTTC
.,TRBJ2-1,TRBV7-6,TRBD2,CASSLVGSGRSYYNEQFF,TGTGCCAGCAGCTTAGTCGGTAGCGGGAGGTCCTACTACAATGAGCAGTTCTTC
.,TRBJ2-2,TRBV7-9,TRBD2,CASGTGTSGLIKNTGELFF,TGTGCCAGCGGGACTGGGACTAGCGGATTAATAAAGAACACCGGGGAGCTGTTTTTT
.,TRBJ1-4,TRBV18,TRBD1,CASSPSREGAYNEKLFF,TGTGCCAGCTCACCATCGAGGGAGGGGGCCTATAATGAAAAACTGTTTTTT
once,TRBJ2-1,TRBV5-6,.,CASSTGAVLAGEQFF,TGTGCCAGCAGTACGGGAGCGGTCCTTGCCGGTGAGCAGTTCTTC
.,TRBJ2-1,TRBV4-1,TRBD1,CASSPSGQGLAYNEQFF,TGCGCCAGCAGCCCCTCCGGACAGGGTTTAGCCTACAATGAGCAGTTCTTC
.,TRBJ2-7,TRBV15,TRBD1,CATSRRDRGQYEQYF,TGTGCCACCAGCCGCCGGGACAGGGGGCAGTACGAGCAGTACTTC
.,TRBJ1-5,TRBV30,.,CAWSPGGHQPQHF,TGTGCCTGGAGTCCGGGTGGTCATCAGCCCCAGCATTTT
.,TRBJ2-1,TRBV5-4,.,CASSSDSSYNEQFF,TGTGCCAGCAGCTCGGACAGCTCCTACAATGAGCAGTTCTTC
.,TRBJ2-2,TRBV27,.,CASSLWQGTGELFF,TGTGCCAGCAGTTTATGGCAGGGCACCGGGGAGCTGTTTTTT
.,TRBJ2-1,TRBV2,.,CASSEDLGGSYNEQFF,TGTGCCAGCAGTGAAGACCTAGGGGGCTCCTACAATGAGCAGTTCTTC
.,TRBJ2-1,TRBV5-4,.,CASSLEGLLPGDNEQFF,TGTGCCAGCAGCTTGGAGGGACTCCTACCCGGGGATAATGAGCAGTTCTTC
.,TRBJ2-1,TRBV27,TRBD2,CASSPLAGGPNNEQFF,TGTGCCAGCAGTCCTCTAGCGGGAGGGCCTAACAATGAGCAGTTCTTC
once,TRBJ2-7,TRBV7-8,.,CASSLAMSDEQYF,TGTGCCAGCAGCTTAGCGATGAGTGACGAGCAGTACTTC
.,TRBJ2-1,TRBV7-6,.,CASSLRTVSSYNEQFF,TGTGCCAGCAGCTTGCGGACGGTAAGCTCCTACAATGAGCAGTTCTTC
.,TRBJ1-2,TRBV28,TRBD1,CASGDSPNYGYTF,TGTGCCAGTGGGGACAGTCCTAACTATGGCTACACCTTC
.,TRBJ2-5,TRBV5-6,.,CASSLGGPTGQYF,TGTGCCAGCAGCTTGGGGGGACCGACGGGCCAGTACTTC
.,TRBJ2-7,TRBV14,.,CASSQNGGGLSYEQYF,TGTGCCAGCAGCCAAAATGGGGGAGGCCTCTCCTACGAGCAGTACTTC
.,TRBJ2-4,TRBV6-5,.,CASSYSSKNIQYF,TGTGCCAGCAGTTACTCGTCCAAAAACATTCAGTACTTC
.,TRBJ1-3,TRBV11-2,.,CASSFRAAFGNTIYF,TGTGCCAGCAGCTTTCGGGCGGCCTTTGGAAACACCATATATTTT
.,TRBJ2-1,TRBV7-9,.,CASSLPTTSGRGNEQFF,TGTGCCAGCAGCTTACCGACAACCTCGGGCCGGGGCAATGAGCAGTTCTTC
.,TRBJ1-1,TRBV14,TRBD1,CASSQERRDRTNTEAFF,TGTGCCAGCAGCCAAGAAAGGCGGGACAGGACGAACACTGAAGCTTTCTTT
.,TRBJ2-4,TRBV5-5,TRBD1,CASSSTGADIQYF,TGTGCCAGCAGCTCTACAGGGGCGGACATTCAGTACTTC
.,TRBJ1-2,TRBV7-9,.,CASSQERARYGYTF,TGTGCCAGCAGCCAGGAGAGGGCGAGGTATGGCTACACCTTC